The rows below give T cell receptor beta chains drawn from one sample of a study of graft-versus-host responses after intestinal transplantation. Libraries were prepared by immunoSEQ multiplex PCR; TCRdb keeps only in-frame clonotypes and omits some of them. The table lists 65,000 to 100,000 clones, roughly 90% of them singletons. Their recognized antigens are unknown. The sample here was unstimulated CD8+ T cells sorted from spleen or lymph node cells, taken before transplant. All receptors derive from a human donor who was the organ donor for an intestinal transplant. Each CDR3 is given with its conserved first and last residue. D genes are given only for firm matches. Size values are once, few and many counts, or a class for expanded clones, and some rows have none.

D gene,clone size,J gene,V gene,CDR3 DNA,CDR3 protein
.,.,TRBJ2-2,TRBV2,TGTGCCAGCAGTTCGGGATACTGGGGTGGGGAGCTGTTTTTT,CASSSGYWGGELFF
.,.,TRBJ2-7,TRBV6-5,TGTGCCAGCAGTTACCAAACTGGGGGCAAGGTCTACGAGCAGTACTTC,CASSYQTGGKVYEQYF
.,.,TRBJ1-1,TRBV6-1,TGTGCCAGCAGTGAAGTTAGGGGGATGAACACTGAAGCTTTCTTT,CASSEVRGMNTEAFF
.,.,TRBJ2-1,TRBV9,TGTGCCAGCAGCCCTCCGTCGGGGGGCCTATACAATGAGCAGTTCTTC,CASSPPSGGLYNEQFF
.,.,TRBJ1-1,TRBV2,TGTGCCAGCAGTGAATGGGCAGGAATGAACACTGAAGCTTTCTTT,CASSEWAGMNTEAFF
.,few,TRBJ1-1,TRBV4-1,TGCGCCAGCAGCCAAGAAGATGGGAGATACACTGAAGCTTTCTTT,CASSQEDGRYTEAFF
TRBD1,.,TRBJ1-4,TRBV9,TGTGCCAGCAGCGTAAACGACAGGGGCGTTAATGAAAAACTGTTTTTT,CASSVNDRGVNEKLFF
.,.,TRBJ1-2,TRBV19,TGTGCCAGTAGTATTTACGGTTATGGCTACACCTTC,CASSIYGYGYTF
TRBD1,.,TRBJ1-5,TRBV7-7,TGTGCTAGCAGCTTCGCACAGGGGAGGAGCAATCAGCCCCAGCATTTT,CASSFAQGRSNQPQHF
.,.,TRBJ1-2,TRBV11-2,TGTGCCAGCAATGAAGGAGGGTATGGCTACACCTTC,CASNEGGYGYTF
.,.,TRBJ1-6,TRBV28,TGTGCCAGCAGCCGGACAGTCTCATATAATTCACCCCTCCACTTT,CASSRTVSYNSPLHF
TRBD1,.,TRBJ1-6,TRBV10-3,TGTGCCATCAGTTGGAACAGGGGGTTAGGTTCACCCCTCCACTTT,CAISWNRGLGSPLHF
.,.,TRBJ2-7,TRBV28,TGTGCAGTTCCGGGCAGGGGATCCTACGAGCAGTACTTC,CAVPGRGSYEQYF
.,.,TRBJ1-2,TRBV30,TGTGCCTGGAGTGTCGGGCAGGGAGGCTACACCTTC,CAWSVGQGGYTF
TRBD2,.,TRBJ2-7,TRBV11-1,TGTGCCAGCAGCTTAACTAGCGGGGGCATTACCTACGAGCAGTACTTC,CASSLTSGGITYEQYF
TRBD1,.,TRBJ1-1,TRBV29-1,TGCAGCGTTGAGGACAGGGGGCAGACTGAAGCTTTCTTT,CSVEDRGQTEAFF
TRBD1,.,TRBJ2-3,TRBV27,TGTGCCAGCAGGACAGGGTCGGCAGATACGCAGTATTTT,CASRTGSADTQYF
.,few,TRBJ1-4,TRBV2,TGTGCCAGCAGCTACGGTGCAACTAATGAAAAACTGTTTTTT,CASSYGATNEKLFF
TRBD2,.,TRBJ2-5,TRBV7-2,TGTGCCAGCAGCCTAAGCAGCGGGGTTAGAGAGACCCAGTACTTC,CASSLSSGVRETQYF
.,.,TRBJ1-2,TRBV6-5,TGTGCCAGCAGTTACGCGGGAAACTATGGCTACACCTTC,CASSYAGNYGYTF
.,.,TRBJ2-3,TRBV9,TGTGCCAGCAGCGTAATTAGCGGTCCAGATACGCAGTATTTT,CASSVISGPDTQYF
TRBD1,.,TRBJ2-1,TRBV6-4,TGTGCCAGCAGCCCTAACAGGGGGCGCAGTGAGCAGTTCTTC,CASSPNRGRSEQFF
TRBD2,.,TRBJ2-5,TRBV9,TGTGCCAGCAGCCCGGGACTAGCGGGGGGACGTGATTGGGAGACCCAGTACTTC,CASSPGLAGGRDWETQYF
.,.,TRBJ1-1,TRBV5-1,TGCGCCAGCAGCTCCCAGGCCAAGAACACTGAAGCTTTCTTT,CASSSQAKNTEAFF
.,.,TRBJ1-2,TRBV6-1,TGTGCCAGCAGTGAAGCGCGGACAGATAATGGCTACACCTTC,CASSEARTDNGYTF
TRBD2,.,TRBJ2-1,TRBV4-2,TGTGCCAGCAGCCAAGCTGAGCGGGGCGGGAATGAGCAGTTCTTC,CASSQAERGGNEQFF
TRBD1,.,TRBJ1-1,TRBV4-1,TGCGCCAGCACCAACAGGGGGCGGGACACTGAAGCTTTCTTT,CASTNRGRDTEAFF
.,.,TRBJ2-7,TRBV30,TGTGCCTGTAATAGGGACTCCTCCTACGAGCAGTACTTC,CACNRDSSYEQYF
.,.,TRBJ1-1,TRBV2,TGTGCCAGCGGGACCTGGACAGTGACTGAAGCTTTCTTT,CASGTWTVTEAFF
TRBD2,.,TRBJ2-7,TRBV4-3,TGCGCCAGCAGCCAGGGACTAGCGGCCGAGCAGTACTTC,CASSQGLAAEQYF
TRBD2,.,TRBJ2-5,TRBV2,TGTGCCAGCAGCGCCGGTCAAGCGGGGATGACATTCCGGGAGACCCAGTACTTC,CASSAGQAGMTFRETQYF
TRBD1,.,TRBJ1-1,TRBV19,TGTGCCAGTAAACAGGGGAGCGCTGAAGCTTTCTTT,CASKQGSAEAFF
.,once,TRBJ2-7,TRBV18,TGTGCCAGCTCACCACGAGACAACACCTACGAGCAGTACTTC,CASSPRDNTYEQYF
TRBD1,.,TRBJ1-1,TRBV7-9,TGTGCCAGCAGCCCCCCGACAGGGGTCGGCACTGAAGCTTTCTTT,CASSPPTGVGTEAFF
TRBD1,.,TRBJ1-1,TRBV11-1,TGTGCCAGCAGCTACACAGGGGGCGTAGGGCTGAACACTGAAGCTTTCTTT,CASSYTGGVGLNTEAFF